Listed below are T cell receptor beta chains from one sample, sequenced in a study of blood T cells in healthy people across ages. TCRdb processed the 5' RACE reads anew with MiXCR; each CDR3 protein has one entry. The data show about 1.7 million distinct CDR3 sequences, 28% seen once. The specimen was blood. The receptor set was obtained from a woman aged 25 to 39 in good health. CDR3s include the opening cysteine and the closing phenylalanine or tryptophan. A D gene is named only where the DNA matches it firmly. The size of a clone is reported for some rows only, either as once, few or many, or as a class for expanded clones.

d_call,clone_size,j_call,v_call,cdr3_aa,cdr3_nt
TRBD1,few,TRBJ1-2,TRBV5-1,CASSWSGQGDYGYTF,TGCGCCAGCAGCTGGAGTGGACAGGGAGACTATGGCTACACCTTC
-,few,TRBJ2-7,TRBV7-2,CASSPGKGSYEQYF,TGTGCCAGCAGCCCAGGAAAGGGATCCTACGAGCAGTACTTC
-,many,TRBJ2-1,TRBV3-1,CASSSSGANEQFF,TGTGCCAGCAGCTCCTCAGGGGCCAATGAGCAGTTCTTC
TRBD2,many,TRBJ2-1,TRBV7-2,CASSWKVAGGPNEQFF,TGTGCCAGCAGCTGGAAAGTAGCGGGAGGGCCTAATGAGCAGTTCTTC
-,-,TRBJ1-2,TRBV9,CASSVVDDGTNYGYTF,TGTGCCAGCAGCGTAGTCGACGACGGGACCAACTATGGCTACACCTTC
-,-,TRBJ1-6,TRBV2,CASYRVSSPLHF,TGTGCCAGCTATCGGGTTAGCTCACCCCTCCACTTT
TRBD1,few,TRBJ1-5,TRBV28,CASSGGNGNQPQHF,TGTGCCAGCTCAGGGGGCAACGGCAATCAGCCCCAGCATTTT
TRBD2,few,TRBJ2-3,TRBV27,CASGRRLAGAVDTQYF,TGTGCCAGCGGCCGAAGACTAGCGGGGGCGGTGGATACGCAGTATTTT
-,-,TRBJ2-7,TRBV12-3/TRBV12-4,CASSLMRYEQYF,TGTGCCAGCAGTTTAATGAGGTACGAGCAGTACTTC
-,-,TRBJ1-3,TRBV29-1,CSAEWGANTIYF,TGCAGCGCCGAGTGGGGGGCAAACACCATATATTTT
TRBD2,-,TRBJ2-7,TRBV2,CASTGASGSYEQYF,TGTGCCAGCACCGGGGCTAGCGGTTCCTACGAGCAGTACTTC
-,few,TRBJ2-5,TRBV7-9,CASSLMGGPQETQYF,TGTGCCAGCAGCTTAATGGGGGGCCCCCAAGAGACCCAGTACTTC
-,-,TRBJ2-4,TRBV28,CASSGYDYIQYF,TGTGCCAGCAGTGGATACGACTACATTCAGTACTTC
TRBD2,-,TRBJ2-1,TRBV4-3,CASSQEAGLAGGGSYNEQFF,TGCGCCAGCAGCCAAGAAGCGGGACTAGCGGGAGGTGGGTCCTACAATGAGCAGTTCTTC
TRBD2,-,TRBJ2-1,TRBV5-1,CASSPRGSGGAGGGNGQFF,TGCGCCAGCAGCCCCCGGGGAAGCGGGGGGGCCGGTGGTGGCAATGGGCAGTTCTTC
-,few,TRBJ2-3,TRBV29-1,CSVARSADTQYF,TGCAGCGTTGCCCGGAGTGCAGATACGCAGTATTTT
-,few,TRBJ2-5,TRBV7-9,CASSGQLGGETQYF,TGTGCCAGCAGCGGGCAGTTAGGAGGAGAGACCCAGTACTTC
TRBD2,few,TRBJ2-1,TRBV7-2,CASSRTPSGISYNEQFF,TGTGCCAGCAGCCGAACCCCTAGCGGGATTAGCTACAATGAGCAGTTCTTC
-,many,TRBJ2-5,TRBV5-1,CASSLMGDAGTQYF,TGCGCCAGCAGCTTAATGGGGGACGCTGGGACCCAGTACTTC
TRBD2,-,TRBJ2-1,TRBV20-1,CSAPTSGTNNEQFF,TGCAGTGCTCCGACTAGCGGGACAAACAATGAGCAGTTCTTC
TRBD1,-,TRBJ1-6,TRBV12-5,CASGFRTGPSSPLHF,TGTGCTAGTGGTTTCAGGACAGGACCGAGTTCACCCCTCCACTTT
TRBD2,many,TRBJ2-3,TRBV4-1,CASSQRTRRDTQYF,TGCGCCAGCAGCCAAAGGACTAGGCGGGATACGCAGTATTTT
-,-,TRBJ2-3,TRBV12-3/TRBV12-4,CASSPRGTGITDTQYF,TGTGCCAGCAGTCCCCGAGGGACGGGAATCACAGATACGCAGTATTTT
TRBD1,-,TRBJ2-1,TRBV20-1,CSARNPDRVDF,TGCAGTGCCAGAAATCCGGACAGGGTTGACTTC
TRBD2,many,TRBJ2-1,TRBV12-3/TRBV12-4,CASSPQAGEIDEQFF,TGTGCCAGCAGCCCCCAAGCGGGAGAGATCGATGAGCAGTTCTTC
-,many,TRBJ1-3,TRBV18,CASSVPGARSGNTIYF,TGTGCCAGCTCTGTACCGGGTGCCCGCTCTGGAAACACCATATATTTT